This entry is about one TCR beta chain. Its cognate antigen has yet to be identified. It has no much larger one-base neighbor in the sample; base qualities were not kept. The data derive from a study of cytomegalovirus exposure and HLA in healthy donors (dated by TCRdb to 2016 to 2017). Notes on the research overall: An earlier analysis of several hundred of the donors reported 276 Gb of sequence data and 95 million to 130 million unique TCR beta sequences obtained from 180 million or so T cells. An early release that covered approximately 600 HLA-typed donors contained about 290 gigabases of sequencing data and 70 million to 100 million unique TCR sequences. Of the roughly 390 genotyped donors, roughly 76% were placed in the genetic ancestry cluster associated with self-reported Caucasian donors. The study aimed to test whether cataloging public T cell receptors could reveal signatures of past pathogen exposure. Using immunosequencing, the study profiled T cell repertoires from 500 to 800 subjects and related those repertoires to cytomegalovirus serostatus. Besides the first cohort of some 670 subjects, a separate validation cohort made up of 120 different subjects was used. To predict cytomegalovirus infection status, the study combined high-throughput TCR immunosequencing, statistical association of individual TCRs with disease status, and machine learning. In a later analysis, previously published TCR beta repertoires from several hundred donors were re-analyzed and high-resolution HLA genotyping was added so that TCR occurrence patterns could be studied. In the later analysis, no new phenotypic data were used to find candidate immune exposures; instead, reliance was placed on TCR beta sequences and their occurrence across donors. An earlier analysis of more than 450 of the donors used high-throughput TCR beta sequencing to judge whether each TCR beta V gene segment behaved as functional or pseudogenic. Alongside the repertoire data, information on donor age, sex, ethnicity and CMV serostatus was compiled. Genome-wide SNP genotypes for about 65% of the 666 donors were used in a later genetic analysis, which treated that subset as a discovery cohort. Every repertoire in the discovery cohort had been generated on one and the same sequencing platform. HLA typing included class I and class II loci at four-digit resolution. The number of typed donors differed by locus: about 620-640 for A, B, C, DRB1 and DQB1; 500 to 550 for DQA1; 606 for DPA1; and about 470 for DPB1. Roughly 5 DR-DQ haplotypes were handled as single units for association and clustering because linkage in the cohort was strong. Across some 400 genotyped donors of the cohort, an average of roughly 250,000 unique TCR beta nucleotide sequences per donor were sequenced, and approximately 17% of those sequences were non-productive. The research as a whole found: Immune exposure information for the cohort was limited to CMV serostatus. While some public TCRs were present in many individuals, most TCR sequences turned up only very rarely across donors. A further reported finding was that TCR beta sequences accurately predicted the HLA-A and HLA-B alleles for most subjects in the first cohort. When HLA alleles, especially DR and DQ, strongly co-occurred, TCR associations were difficult to assign to individual alleles. Compared with equally common non-associated chains, HLA-associated TCR beta chains in a later analysis were more clonally expanded and had lower generation probabilities. Roughly uniform sequencing depth across donors was assumed in presence/absence analyses, although this assumption may not hold. In a later analysis, most CMV-associated TCR beta chains were found to appear HLA-restricted, with HLA associations seemingly driven largely by CMV exposure. In a later genetic analysis, a missense DCLRE1C variant was associated with V-gene and J-gene trimming of TCR beta chains, and the association was replicated in an independent cohort. In vitro tests confirmed that a few of the cytomegalovirus-associated TCR beta chains recognize cytomegalovirus antigens. The classifier was reported to diagnose cytomegalovirus status with high specificity and sensitivity in both the original and validation cohorts. The authors suggested that the approach could potentially be generalized to other disease states and immunological phenotypes. HLA typing was unavailable for some donors at each locus, so association tests used only the typed subset. Several of the top co-occurrence clusters appeared to be linked to parvovirus B19, influenza, CMV and Epstein-Barr virus, according to a later analysis. A group of highly shared sequence variants was considered likely to be a technical artifact of the sequencing pipeline. In a later analysis, the rate of TCR association differed among HLA loci, with DRB1 alleles having the most associated TCRs and HLA-C alleles having the fewest. Some IMGT-functional V segments, including TRBV6-2 and TRBV6-3, could not be told apart with the 87-base-pair reads, so those segments were excluded. Because counts were too low, 15 to 20 rarely observed V segments, including chromosome 9 orphons, were excluded from the earlier analysis of under 650 of the donors. A total of fewer than 200 TCR beta chains were listed by the study as associated with cytomegalovirus. In this cohort, only TCR beta chains were sequenced, and detectable features were limited by the absence of alpha or paired-chain data. Compared with the roughly 670-donor mean, donors in an Asian-associated ancestry cluster had fewer N-insertions in productive TCRs, according to a later genetic analysis. Linkage disequilibrium might explain the correlated functional status among segregating V segments, but an unknown experimental factor could not be ruled out. In a later analysis, about 17,000 TCR beta sequences were associated with specific HLA alleles at a false discovery rate of 0.05. Broadly in line with IMGT annotations, most TCR beta V segments showed up in productive rearrangements about 87% or about 30% of the time in an earlier analysis of 587 of the donors.

CDR1 and CDR2, looked up from the germline V gene, are SGHTS and YDEGEE. Spanning cysteine to phenylalanine, the CDR3 consists of 14 amino acids. Kept here is only the CDR3 DNA, which spans 42 bases and is read in frame from base 1. V is cut back by 3 bases and J by 7 bases, with 6 bases in the junction unmatched. The cohort was made up of approximately 670 healthy bone marrow donors. All cohort members were sampled while nominally healthy, although unrecorded immune exposures were likely present. The donor was CMV seropositive and was included in the group of some 290 seropositive cohort members. A peripheral blood sample was provided by each donor, and peripheral blood mononuclear cells were used for TCR beta sequencing. Genomic DNA extraction from the blood cell samples was performed with the Qiagen DNeasy Blood Extraction Kit. The library was obtained by the immunoSEQ multiplex PCR assay. A mixture of 60 forward primers for TCR Vbeta segments and 13 reverse primers for TCR Jbeta segments was used in the multiplex PCR. Amplification of the CDR3 region of rearranged TCR beta genes was performed with a multiplex PCR assay on genomic DNA. The Illumina HiSeq System was used to sequence the amplified TCR beta libraries as 87-base-pair reads. The original pipeline was this. Across the 670 or so repertoires, a later analysis counted about 81 million unique TCR beta chains, about 10 million of which were shared by at least two donors. A nearest-neighbor algorithm error-corrected the raw reads and collapsed the reads into unique sequences, merging closely related sequences to remove PCR and sequencing errors. V, D and J gene segments were assigned by aligning CDR3 sequences to IMGT reference sequences. For a sequence to be retained, a match of at least six nucleotides was required to both a V gene segment and a J gene segment. A rearrangement counted as productive if the CDR3 had no stop codons and remained in frame with V and J, and every other rearrangement counted as non-productive. Following IMGT convention, CDR3 was defined as the stretch from the second conserved V-encoded cysteine to the conserved J-encoded phenylalanine. The earlier analysis of about 570 of the donors excluded any sequence lacking an unambiguous match to a single V gene segment. In an earlier analysis of 587 of the donors, V segments were called functional above 56.7% productive rearrangements and were called segregating when the between-donor standard deviation exceeded 5%. To diagnose cytomegalovirus status from the catalog of TCR beta chain sequences, a statistical classification framework was built. A later analysis assigned V and J genes by comparing TCR nucleotide sequences with IMGT/GENE-DB human TR gene sequences. A later analysis assigned CDR3 sequences and most-parsimonious VDJ recombination scenarios with the TCRdist pipeline. In a later analysis, each TCR beta chain was defined by its CDR3 amino acid sequence together with its V-gene family, and reads without a unique V-gene family were excluded. To address suspected cross-contamination and a sequencing artifact, a later analysis removed over 500 highly shared, low-generation-probability nucleotide sequences. A later analysis calculated a clonal expansion index for each public chain from normalized within-repertoire ranks of inferred template counts. Generation probabilities in a later analysis came from a VDJ recombination model fitted to out-of-frame rearrangements, and those results were checked against IGoR. A later analysis scored TCR-TCR, TCR-HLA and TCR-CMV co-occurrence with hypergeometric tests, applying a repertoire-size bias correction to TCR pairs. False discovery rates were estimated in a later analysis by permuting HLA or CMV assignments 20 times. In a later analysis, co-occurring TCRs were grouped using DBSCAN, with TCRdist sequence similarity added in when clustering inside HLA-allele-positive subsets. Co-occurrence clustering excluded repertoires with fewer than 30,000 or more than 120,000 public chains, plus five with anomalous nucleotide sharing. What TCRdb holds here is the immuneACCESS table cut down to in-frame rearrangements. Part of the clones is not present; checked against another copy, under half of the missing clones reflect an unresolved V gene, and the others are unexplained. V and J calls and clone size are copied from that table; D and trimming were computed from the DNA. This sample holds roughly 100,000 clones; around 80% were observed only once. The ten largest clones add up to about 5.4% of the sample.

The material sequenced was PBMCs. The chain was built from TRBV5-8 and TRBJ1-4, and TRBD1 matches 7 of the central bases. The sequence derives from a woman between 18 and 29 years old in good health and CMV-seropositive. The CDR3 has the sequence CASSYPQGGEKLFF. Read as DNA, the sequence is TGTGCCAGCAGCTACCCGCAGGGGGGTGAAAAACTGTTTTTT.